A selection of T cell receptor beta chains follows, all from one sample in a study of blood T cells in healthy people across ages. One entry per CDR3 protein, called by TCRdb with MiXCR from the 5' RACE reads. The table has over a million distinct CDR3 sequences, approximately 39% seen once. Sequencing was done on a sample of blood. Source of these receptors: a woman aged 18-29 years in good health. Each CDR3 is given with its conserved first and last residue. D genes are given only for firm matches. Clone size appears in some rows only: once, few, many, or a class for an expanded clone.

CDR3 DNA	CDR3 protein	J gene	V gene	D gene	clone size
TGTGCCAGCAGTCAGATTAGCAATCAGCCCCAGCATTTT	CASSQISNQPQHF	TRBJ1-5	TRBV2	NA	NA
TGTGCCAGCAGTTTGGGACTAGCTGGGTTGAGTGAGCAGTTCTTC	CASSLGLAGLSEQFF	TRBJ2-1	TRBV12-3/TRBV12-4	TRBD2	few
TGTGCCAGCAGCCATTCACGGGACAGAAGCTACGAGCAGTACTTC	CASSHSRDRSYEQYF	TRBJ2-7	TRBV5-4	TRBD1	NA
TGTGCCAGCAGTTACTCGAGGGTCAGTTCCTCCTACGAGCAGTACTTC	CASSYSRVSSSYEQYF	TRBJ2-7	TRBV6-2/TRBV6-3	NA	NA
TGCAGTGCTAGAGATCCCCAAGAGTTCTACGAGCAGTACTTC	CSARDPQEFYEQYF	TRBJ2-7	TRBV20-1	NA	NA
TGCGCCAGCAGCCAAGGGGAACAGACCCTAGCGTACAATGAGCAGTTCTTC	CASSQGEQTLAYNEQFF	TRBJ2-1	TRBV4-1	NA	NA
TGCAGCGTTAACAAGGGCCCCTGGTACAATGAGCAGTTCTTC	CSVNKGPWYNEQFF	TRBJ2-1	TRBV29-1	NA	few
TGTGCCAGCAGTGTAATGGGAGGTCGAGAGACCCAGTACTTC	CASSVMGGRETQYF	TRBJ2-5	TRBV12-3/TRBV12-4	NA	NA
TGTGCCAGCAGCTGGGGAGGGGCTGAGACAGATACGCAGTATTTT	CASSWGGAETDTQYF	TRBJ2-3	TRBV9	TRBD2	NA
TGTGCCAGCAGCCATCGAGGGGGGTTCGAGCCCCAGCATTTT	CASSHRGGFEPQHF	TRBJ1-5	TRBV4-2	NA	NA
TGTGCCAGCAATAGGGCAGGACTCACCGGGGAGCTGTTTTTT	CASNRAGLTGELFF	TRBJ2-2	TRBV6-2/TRBV6-3	NA	few
TGCAGTGCTGATGACACCAAACTCTACAATGAGCAGTTCTTC	CSADDTKLYNEQFF	TRBJ2-1	TRBV20-1	NA	NA
TGTGCCAGCAGGGTACACCCAAACTATGGCTACACCTTC	CASRVHPNYGYTF	TRBJ1-2	TRBV12-3/TRBV12-4	NA	few
TGTGCCAGCAGTGAATGGAAGGGGGACCCTGGGTATGGCTACACCTTC	CASSEWKGDPGYGYTF	TRBJ1-2	TRBV25-1	NA	few
TGTGCCATCAGTGACCGTAAGGAGGGGGCAAGTTCACCCCTCCACTTT	CAISDRKEGASSPLHF	TRBJ1-6	TRBV10-3	TRBD1	NA
TGCGCCAGCAGCCAGCTAGCGGGAGGGCCCCACGAGCAGTACTTC	CASSQLAGGPHEQYF	TRBJ2-7	TRBV4-3	TRBD2	few
TGTGCCAGCGGTGGTACGGAAATCGGGGAGCTGTTTTTT	CASGGTEIGELFF	TRBJ2-2	TRBV25-1	NA	NA
TGTGCCAGCAGCCAGGGACAGAACACTGAAGCTTTCTTT	CASSQGQNTEAFF	TRBJ1-1	TRBV14	NA	many
TGCGCCAGCAGGGTTACAGGGCAGGATGAAGCTTTCTTT	CASRVTGQDEAFF	TRBJ1-1	TRBV5-1	NA	few
TGCGCCAGCAGCCAAGAGCGACAGGGAATGGGCTACAATGAGCAGTTCTTC	CASSQERQGMGYNEQFF	TRBJ2-1	TRBV4-1	TRBD1	few
TGTGCCAGCAGTTGGTTAGCGGGAGGTTACAATGAGCAGTTCTTC	CASSWLAGGYNEQFF	TRBJ2-1	TRBV7-9	TRBD2	many
TGTGCCAACAGCTTAAAGTCCGGGGGAGGGACCTCCGAGCAGTACTTC	CANSLKSGGGTSEQYF	TRBJ2-7	TRBV7-8	TRBD2	NA